What follows are 23 T cell receptor beta chains derived from one specimen sequenced in a study of early T cells in non-severe SARS-CoV-2 infection. Each CDR3 protein gets one entry after TCRdb re-called the 5' RACE reads with MiXCR. The profile shows approximately 69,000 distinct CDR3 sequences, 12% of them singletons. Sequenced material: whole blood. These receptors were collected from an adult who was a healthcare worker with PCR-confirmed SARS-CoV-2 infection or an uninfected control (not recorded which).

This clonotype appeared many times. The rearrangement joins TRBV10-3 to TRBJ2-1; the match to TRBD2 covers 9 bases. V dropped 3 bases and J dropped 16; count of bases not matched to a gene: 7. CDR3 length equals 12 residues. Germline CDR1 is ENHRY and CDR2 is SYGVKD. The CDR3 coding sequence is TGTGCCATCAGTGATATAGCGGGAGCTGAATTCTTC. Its translation is CAISDIAGAEFF.

This clonotype was counted at least ten times. The V and J genes are TRBV20-1 and TRBJ2-1, with 10 positions matching TRBD2. The CDR3 has 16 amino acids. Germline CDR1 and CDR2: DFQATT and SNEGSKA (reference sequence). V lost 0 bases to trimming and J lost 4 bases; unmatched junction nucleotides: 6. CDR3 coding DNA: TGCAGTGCTAGAGATCTAGCGGGAGCCCAGTACAATGAGCAGTTCTTC. This codes for CSARDLAGAQYNEQFF.

This clonotype occurred a few times. V usage is TRBV7-6 and J usage is TRBJ2-7; possibly TRBD2 for D (6 bases). There are 16 residues in the CDR3. Trimming removed 2 bases from V and 2 bases from J, with 16 bases in between. Germline CDR1 and CDR2: SGHVS and FNYEAQ. CDR3 protein: CASSLTAGRKTYEQYF. For the CDR3, the DNA is TGTGCCAGCAGCTTAACGGCAGGGAGGAAGACCTACGAGCAGTACTTC.

In this sample, this clonotype turned up many times. The CDR3 protein is CASSHLETTYEQYF. For the CDR3, the DNA is TGTGCCAGCAGCCACCTCGAGACTACCTACGAGCAGTACTTC. The chain couples TRBV3-1 to TRBJ2-7; a possible D gene is TRBD2 (5 bases). With 3 bases removed from V and 2 bases from J, the gap between germline ends came to 11 bases. Germline CDR1 and CDR2: LGHDT and YNNKEL (reference sequence). The CDR3 totals 14 residues.

The sample holds many counts of this clonotype. The chain uses TRBV18 and TRBJ2-1, with a weak D call TRBD1 (6 bases). The CDR3 extends over 14 amino acids. V was trimmed by 3 bases and J by 7 bases, leaving 13 bases between them. Looked up from germline, CDR1 is KGHSH and CDR2 is LQKENI. CDR3 amino acids: CASSPLGQPNEQFF. The CDR3 DNA follows: TGTGCCAGCTCACCTCTCGGACAGCCTAATGAGCAGTTCTTC.

In this sample, this clonotype turned up many times. This rearrangement joins TRBV29-1 to TRBJ1-1, with D perhaps TRBD1 (6 bases). The CDR3 is made up of 14 amino acids. Trimming took 8 bases from V and 0 from J, leaving 16 bases between them. Germline CDR1 SQVTM, CDR2 ANQGSEA. The CDR3 here is CSFVGASMNTEAFF. The CDR3 DNA follows: TGCAGCTTCGTGGGGGCGTCAATGAACACTGAAGCTTTCTTT.

J is TRBJ2-2 and V is TRBV2; TRBD2 agrees at 15 bases. The V gene's germline CDR1 is SNHLY and CDR2 FYNNEI. The length of the CDR3 is 16 residues. V dropped 6 bases and J dropped 7; count of bases not matched to a gene: 6. CDR3: CASSPGLAGGVGELFF. The CDR3 bases are TGTGCCAGCAGCCCGGGACTAGCGGGAGGTGTCGGGGAGCTGTTTTTT.

Of note for this clonotype: A read error may be the cause here, since a much bigger clone is one base away. The rearrangement joins TRBV5-1 to TRBJ2-1; 9 nucleotides agree with TRBD1. Germline CDR1 reads SGHRS; CDR2 reads YFSETQ. The CDR3 spans 18 residues. In DNA form, the CDR3 reads TGCGCCAGCAGCTTCCTCCCGGGACAGGGTTCCTCCCACAATGAGCAGTTCTTC. Protein sequence: CASSFLPGQGSSHNEQFF.

This clonotype was seen repeatedly, ten times or more. The V gene is TRBV29-1, the J gene TRBJ2-3; TRBD1 matches 10 bases. V shed 4 bases and J 4 bases; nucleotides not matched to a gene: 2. The CDR3 length is 13 residues. Germline V gene sequence: CDR1 SQVTM, CDR2 ANQGSEA. As DNA, the CDR3 is TGCAGCGTTGGGGACAGGGGCCCAGATACGCAGTATTTT. This gives the protein CSVGDRGPDTQYF.

This clonotype was detected many times. V usage is TRBV28 and J usage is TRBJ2-1, with D perhaps assigned TRBD1 or TRBD2 (5 bases each). The CDR3 is 13 residues long. The germline V gene encodes CDR1 MDHEN and CDR2 SYDVKM. V gave up 5 bases and J gave up 4 bases, with 9 bases separating them. DNA of the CDR3: TGTGCCAGCAGTCCCGAGGGGTACAATGAGCAGTTCTTC. This encodes CASSPEGYNEQFF.

A note on this clonotype: A junction boundary mismatches the germline segment, possibly from a read error. J is TRBJ1-1 and V is TRBV20-1; D unresolved. CDR1 and CDR2 from the germline V gene are DFQATT and SNEGSKA (reference sequence). The CDR3 length is 15 residues. The CDR3 loop is CSASLIAERNTEAFF. In DNA form, the CDR3 reads TGCAGTGCTAGTCTCATTGCAGAAAGGAACACCGAAGCTTTCTTT.

This chain joins TRBV29-1 and TRBJ2-6; unclear D gene. The CDR3 has 13 residues. With 5 bases removed from V and 0 bases from J, the gap between germline ends came to 5 bases. Germline lookup yields CDR1 SQVTM and CDR2 ANQGSEA. The CDR3 here is CSVLVSGANVLTF. CDR3 bases: TGCAGCGTTTTGGTCTCTGGGGCCAACGTCCTGACTTTC. Combining the CDR3 with reference TRBV29-1 and TRBJ2-6 gives the whole variable domain SAVISQKPSRDICQRGTSLTIQCQVDSQVTMMFWYRQQPGQSLTLIATANQGSEATYESGFVIDKFPISRPNLTFSTLTVSNMSPEDSSIYLCSVLVSGANVLTFGAGSRLTVL.

This clonotype was seen at least ten times. This rearrangement joins TRBV5-6 to TRBJ2-3; D ambiguous. Germline V gene data show CDR1 as SGHDT and CDR2 as YYEEEE. CDR3 length: 12 residues. Trimming shortened V by 4 bases and J by 8 bases, and 11 bases separated the two germline ends. The CDR3 DNA is TGTGCCAGCAGCCCCGGTGGTATTACGCAGTATTTT. The encoded protein is CASSPGGITQYF.

The V and J genes are TRBV5-5 and TRBJ2-3; TRBD2 is a possible D gene (6 bases). The CDR3 runs 17 residues. V was trimmed by 4 bases and J by 0 bases, leaving 18 bases between them. Germline lookup yields CDR1 SGHKS and CDR2 YYEKEE (reference sequence). The CDR3 DNA reads TGTGCCAGCAGCATCCTCCCAGCGGGTGCTAGCACAGATACGCAGTATTTT. It encodes CASSILPAGASTDTQYF.

This clonotype was found many times. This rearrangement joins TRBV6-6 to TRBJ1-1; D remains unclear. CDR3 length: 13 amino acids. The germline V gene has CDR1 MNHNY and CDR2 SVGAGI (reference sequence). Trimming took off 7 bases at V and 5 bases at J, with 14 bases between the two ends. The CDR3 sequence is CASITPSGTEAFF. The DNA for the CDR3 is TGTGCCAGCATCACCCCGAGTGGTACTGAAGCTTTCTTT.

This clonotype occurred many times. The gene calls are TRBV24-1 and TRBJ1-1; unclear D gene. Germline V gives CDR1 KGHDR, CDR2 SFDVKD. The CDR3 extends over 14 amino acids. V was trimmed by 5 bases and J by 5 bases, leaving 14 bases between them. The CDR3 DNA reads as TGTGCCACCAGTGGGTCTGATCGGGTTACTGAAGCTTTCTTT. Protein product: CATSGSDRVTEAFF.

This clonotype was seen ten or more times. The chain is built from TRBV6-1 and TRBJ1-2, with D perhaps TRBD1 (6 bases). The CDR3 extends over 13 amino acids. Germline CDR1 MNHNS, CDR2 SASEGT. V dropped 4 bases and J dropped 2 bases, with 8 bases sitting between them. CDR3 coding DNA: TGTGCCAGCAGTGGGACAGCCAACTATGGCTACACCTTC. Protein sequence: CASSGTANYGYTF.

In this sample, this clonotype turned up a few times. The chain links TRBV28 to TRBJ1-1; the D is unclear. V was cut by 6 bases and J by 6 bases, with 8 bases left in between. CDR1 and CDR2 (germline): MDHEN, SYDVKM. This CDR3 has 11 residues. DNA for the CDR3: TGTGCCAGCAGCTCCTGGCCTGAAGCTTTCTTT. It specifies CASSSWPEAFF.

The rearrangement uses TRBV25-1 and TRBJ2-5, with D tentatively TRBD1 (5 bases). The CDR3 totals 15 residues. Germline loops: CDR1 MGHDK, CDR2 SYGVNS. Trimming shortened V by 4 bases and J by 7 bases, and 19 bases separated the two germline ends. CDR3 coding DNA: TGTGCCAGCAGTGCCTGGACGGACAAAGAAGGGACCCAGTACTTC. This encodes CASSAWTDKEGTQYF.

In its sample, this clonotype was seen a few times. This chain uses TRBV20-1 with TRBJ2-5; the D is unclear. The CDR3 loop spans 13 amino acids. The V gene lost 5 bases and the J gene lost 5 bases, with 15 bases spanning the gap. Per germline, CDR1 DFQATT and CDR2 SNEGSKA (reference sequence). CDR3 in amino acids: CSAPLTTHETQYF. For the CDR3, the DNA is TGCAGTGCTCCCCTGACCACTCACGAGACCCAGTACTTC.

The V call is TRBV27, the J call TRBJ1-1, with TRBD1 as a possible D gene (5 bases). The CDR3 runs to 16 residues. V was trimmed by 5 bases and J by 0 bases, leaving 16 bases between them. From germline, CDR1 is MNHEY and CDR2 SMNVEV (reference sequence). This CDR3 reads CASSPRDGSMNTEAFF. CDR3 nucleotide sequence: TGTGCCAGCAGTCCCAGGGACGGTTCTATGAACACTGAAGCTTTCTTT.

The chain combines TRBV19 with TRBJ2-2; 10 positions agree with TRBD2. The CDR3 is made up of 14 amino acids. J gave up 2 bases and V 10 bases, and 4 bases lay outside the gene matches. The germline V gene encodes CDR1 LNHDA and CDR2 SQIVND (reference sequence). CDR3 residues: CATGLAANTGELFF. CDR3 nucleotide sequence: TGTGCCACCGGACTAGCGGCTAACACCGGGGAGCTGTTTTTT. Full variable domain (remainder filled in from reference TRBV19 and TRBJ2-2): DGGITQSPKYLFRKEGQNVTLSCEQNLNHDAMYWYRQDPGQGLRLIYYSQIVNDFQKGDIAEGYSVSREKKESFPLTVTSAQKNPTAFYLCATGLAANTGELFFGEGSRLTVL.

In its sample, this clonotype was seen many times. CDR3 amino acids: CATSATGGTGGANGELFF. CDR3 DNA sequence: TGTGCCACCAGTGCCACGGGAGGGACAGGGGGCGCGAACGGGGAGCTGTTTTTT. The chain recombines TRBV24-1 with TRBJ2-2; 12 bases fit TRBD1. Germline-derived CDR1 and CDR2 are KGHDR and SFDVKD. The V and J ends lost 5 bases and 7 bases, in that order; junction bases with no gene match: 13. This CDR3 is built from 18 residues.